The clone carrying this TCR beta chain showed up many times. The sample is drawn from a study of regulatory T cells in long-lasting Graves disease. Time point reported: newly diagnosed GD, antithyroid drugs for less than 3 months. Construction of the TCR library relied on RNA isolated from PBMCs. Patients met American Thyroid Association criteria for Graves' disease. The CDR3 runs to 14 residues. Looked up from germline, CDR1 is LGHDT and CDR2 is YNNKEL (reference sequence). V lost 0 bases and J lost 6, with 9 bases in between. Arm-PCR of CDR3 regions and iRepertoire HTBI primers were used to build TCR beta libraries. TCRdb itself ran the multiplex PCR reads through MiXCR, one entry per CDR3 protein. The repertoire holds fewer than 350,000 distinct CDR3 sequences, with about a sixth as singletons.

This clonotype originated in a female donor with Graves disease. The material was peripheral blood mononuclear cells (PBMCs), obtained at new diagnosis, from a patient treated with antithyroid drugs. J is TRBJ2-1 and V is TRBV3-1; D perhaps matches TRBD2 (6 bases). The CDR3: CASSQDQLANEQFF. The CDR3, as DNA: TGTGCCAGCAGCCAAGATCAACTAGCCAATGAGCAGTTCTTC.